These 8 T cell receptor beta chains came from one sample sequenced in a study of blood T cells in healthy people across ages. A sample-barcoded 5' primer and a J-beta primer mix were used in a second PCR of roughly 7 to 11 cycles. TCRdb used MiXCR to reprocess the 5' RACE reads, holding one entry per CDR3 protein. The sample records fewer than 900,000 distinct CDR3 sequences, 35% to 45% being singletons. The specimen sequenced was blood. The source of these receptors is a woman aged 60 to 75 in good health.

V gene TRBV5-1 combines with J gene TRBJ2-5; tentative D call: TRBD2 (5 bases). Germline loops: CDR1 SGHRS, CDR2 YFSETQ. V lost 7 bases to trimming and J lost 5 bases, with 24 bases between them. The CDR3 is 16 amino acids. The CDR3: CASASSGGARVETQYF. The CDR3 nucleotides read TGCGCCAGCGCGTCAAGCGGAGGCGCCCGGGTGGAGACCCAGTACTTC. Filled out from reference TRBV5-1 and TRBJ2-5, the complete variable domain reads KAGVTQTPRYLIKTRGQQVTLSCSPISGHRSVSWYQQTPGQGLQFLFEYFSETQRNKGNFPGRFSGRQFSNSRSEMNVSTLELGDSALYLCASASSGGARVETQYFGPGTRLLVL.

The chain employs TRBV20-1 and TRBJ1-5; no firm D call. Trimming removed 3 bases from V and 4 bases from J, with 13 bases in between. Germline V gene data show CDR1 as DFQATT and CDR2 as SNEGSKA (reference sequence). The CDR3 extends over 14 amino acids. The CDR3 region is CSASSGTENQPQHF. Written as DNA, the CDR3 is TGCAGTGCTAGTTCGGGCACGGAAAATCAGCCCCAGCATTTT.

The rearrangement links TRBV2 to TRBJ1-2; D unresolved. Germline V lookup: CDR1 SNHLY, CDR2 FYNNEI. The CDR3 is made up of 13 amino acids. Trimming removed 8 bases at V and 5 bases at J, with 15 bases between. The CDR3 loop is CASVRGREYGYTF. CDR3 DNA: TGTGCCAGCGTACGAGGGAGGGAATATGGCTACACCTTC. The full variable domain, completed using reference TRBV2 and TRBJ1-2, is EPEVTQTPSHQVTQMGQEVILRCVPISNHLYFYWYRQILGQKVEFLVSFYNNEISEKSEIFDDQFSVERPDGSNFTLKIRSTKLEDSAMYFCASVRGREYGYTFGSGTRLTVV.

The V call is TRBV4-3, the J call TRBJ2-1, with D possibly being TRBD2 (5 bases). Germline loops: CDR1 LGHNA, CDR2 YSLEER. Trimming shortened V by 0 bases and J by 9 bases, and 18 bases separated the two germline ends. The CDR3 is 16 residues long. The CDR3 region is CASSQEFGWEYGEQFF. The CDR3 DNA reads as TGCGCCAGCAGCCAAGAGTTCGGCTGGGAGTATGGTGAGCAGTTCTTC.

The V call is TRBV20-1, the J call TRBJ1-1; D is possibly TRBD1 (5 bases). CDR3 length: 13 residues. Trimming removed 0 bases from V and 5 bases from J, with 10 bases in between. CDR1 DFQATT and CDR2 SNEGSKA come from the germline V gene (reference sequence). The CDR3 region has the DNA TGCAGTGCTAGAGAAACGGGGCGGACTGAAGCTTTCTTT. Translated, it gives CSARETGRTEAFF.

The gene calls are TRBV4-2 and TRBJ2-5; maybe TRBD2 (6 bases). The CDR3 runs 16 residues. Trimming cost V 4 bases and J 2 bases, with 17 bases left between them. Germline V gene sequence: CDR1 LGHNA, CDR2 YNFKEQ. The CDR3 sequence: CASSRSGGGNQETQYF. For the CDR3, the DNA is TGTGCCAGCAGCCGCTCGGGTGGCGGGAATCAAGAGACCCAGTACTTC.

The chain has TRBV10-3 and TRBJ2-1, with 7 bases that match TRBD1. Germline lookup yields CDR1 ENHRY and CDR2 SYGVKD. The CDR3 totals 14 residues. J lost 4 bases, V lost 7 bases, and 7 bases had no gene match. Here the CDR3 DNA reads TGTGCCATCACCCACGGGACAGAATACAATGAGCAGTTCTTC. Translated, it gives CAITHGTEYNEQFF.

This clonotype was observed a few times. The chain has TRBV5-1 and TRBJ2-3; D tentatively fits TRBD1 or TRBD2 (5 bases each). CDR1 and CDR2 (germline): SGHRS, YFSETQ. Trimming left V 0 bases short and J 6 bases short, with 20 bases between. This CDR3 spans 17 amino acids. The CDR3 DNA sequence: TGCGCCAGCAGCTTGGTTCTAGCTGGGGACGCTAGCGATACGCAGTATTTT. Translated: CASSLVLAGDASDTQYF.